This TCR beta chain was sequenced during a study of blood T cells in healthy people across ages. Germline V CDR1 and CDR2: SQVTM, ANQGSEA. The CDR3 is 13 amino acids. Trimming removed 8 bases at V and 6 bases at J, with 20 bases between. Through a sample-barcoded 5' primer and a J-beta primer mix, a second PCR was run for roughly 7 to 12 cycles. TCRdb re-called the 5' RACE reads through MiXCR, storing one row per CDR3 protein. Of hundreds of thousands of distinct CDR3 sequences in the sample, roughly 64% were seen once. The sample consisted of blood. The V gene is TRBV29-1, the J gene TRBJ2-7; D uncertain. This clonotype was obtained from a young man in good health. The DNA of the CDR3 is TGCAGCTTCTCCGGGCAGGCGGTAGGCGAGCAGTACTTC. Its protein is CSFSGQAVGEQYF.